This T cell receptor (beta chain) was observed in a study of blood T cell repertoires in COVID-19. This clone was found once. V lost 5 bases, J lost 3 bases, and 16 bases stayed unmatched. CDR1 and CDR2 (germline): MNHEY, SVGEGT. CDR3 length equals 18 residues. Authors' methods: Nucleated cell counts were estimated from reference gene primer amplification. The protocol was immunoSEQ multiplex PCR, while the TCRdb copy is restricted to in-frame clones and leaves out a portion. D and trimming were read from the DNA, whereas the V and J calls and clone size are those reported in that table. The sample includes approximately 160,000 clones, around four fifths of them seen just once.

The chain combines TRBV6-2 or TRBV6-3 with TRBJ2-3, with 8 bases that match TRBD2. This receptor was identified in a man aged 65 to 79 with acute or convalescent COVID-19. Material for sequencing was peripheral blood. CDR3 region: CASSRFMVAGRITDTQYF. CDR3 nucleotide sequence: TGTGCCAGCAGTCGGTTCATGGTAGCGGGACGGATAACAGATACGCAGTATTTT.